This T cell receptor (beta chain) was identified in a study of cytomegalovirus exposure and HLA in healthy donors. In this sample, this clone turned up a few times. The PCR was carried out with 60 Vbeta primers and 13 Jbeta primers. This table comes from immunoSEQ multiplex PCR, and its TCRdb copy is limited to in-frame clones, with some not included. The sample holds about 140,000 clones, around 75% seen once. Trimming removed 6 bases from V and 7 bases from J; junction bases left unmatched: 9. Germline CDR1 reads SGHVS; CDR2 reads FQNEAQ. The CDR3 is made up of 14 amino acids. The genes are TRBV7-8 and TRBJ2-3; the match to TRBD2 covers 8 bases. The TCR originated in a man aged 55 to 70 in good health and CMV-seronegative. Input material: PBMCs. DNA for the CDR3: TGTGCCAGCAGACCGACTAGCGATTTCAATACGCAGTATTTT. It is translated as CASRPTSDFNTQYF.